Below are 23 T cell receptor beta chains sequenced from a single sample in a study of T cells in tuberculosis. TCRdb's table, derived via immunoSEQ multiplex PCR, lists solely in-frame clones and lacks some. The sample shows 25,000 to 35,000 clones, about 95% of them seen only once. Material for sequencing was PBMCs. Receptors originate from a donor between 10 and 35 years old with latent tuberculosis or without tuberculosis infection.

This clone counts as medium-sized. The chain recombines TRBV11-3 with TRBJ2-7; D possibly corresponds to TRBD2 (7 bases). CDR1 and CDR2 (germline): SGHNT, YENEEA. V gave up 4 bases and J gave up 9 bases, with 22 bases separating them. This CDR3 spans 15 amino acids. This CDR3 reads CASSSQGGSKGVQYF. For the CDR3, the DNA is TGTGCCAGCAGCTCACAGGGCGGGAGTAAAGGGGTGCAGTACTTC.

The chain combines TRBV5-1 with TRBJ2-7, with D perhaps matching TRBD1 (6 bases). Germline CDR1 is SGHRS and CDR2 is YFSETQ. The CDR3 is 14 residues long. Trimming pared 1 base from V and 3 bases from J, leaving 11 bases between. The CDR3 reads CASSLTGMGYEQYF. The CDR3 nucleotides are TGCGCCAGCAGCTTGACAGGGATGGGCTACGAGCAGTACTTC.

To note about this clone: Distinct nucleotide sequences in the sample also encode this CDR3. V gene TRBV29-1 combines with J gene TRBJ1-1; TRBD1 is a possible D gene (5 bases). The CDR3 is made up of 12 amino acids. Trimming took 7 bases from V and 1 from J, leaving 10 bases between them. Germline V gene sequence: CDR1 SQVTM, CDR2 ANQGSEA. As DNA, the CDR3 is TGCAGCGGTGACAGAGGGAACACTGAAGCTTTCTTT. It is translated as CSGDRGNTEAFF.

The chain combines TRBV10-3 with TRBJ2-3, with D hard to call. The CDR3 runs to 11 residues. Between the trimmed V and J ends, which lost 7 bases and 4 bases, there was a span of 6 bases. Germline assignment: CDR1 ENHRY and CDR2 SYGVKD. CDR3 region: CAINNADTQYF. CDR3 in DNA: TGTGCCATCAACAATGCAGATACGCAGTATTTT.

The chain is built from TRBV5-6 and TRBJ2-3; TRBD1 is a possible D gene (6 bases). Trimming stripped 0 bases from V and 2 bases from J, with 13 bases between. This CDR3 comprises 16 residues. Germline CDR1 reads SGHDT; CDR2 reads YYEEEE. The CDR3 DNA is TGTGCCAGCAGCTTGGTTGGGGGCGGGCTCACAGATACGCAGTATTTT. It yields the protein CASSLVGGGLTDTQYF.

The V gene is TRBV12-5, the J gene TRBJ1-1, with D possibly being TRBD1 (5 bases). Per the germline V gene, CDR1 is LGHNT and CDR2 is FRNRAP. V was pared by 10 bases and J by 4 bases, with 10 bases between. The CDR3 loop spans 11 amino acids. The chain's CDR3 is CATGYSTEAFF. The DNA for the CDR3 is TGTGCTACAGGGTATAGCACTGAAGCTTTCTTT.

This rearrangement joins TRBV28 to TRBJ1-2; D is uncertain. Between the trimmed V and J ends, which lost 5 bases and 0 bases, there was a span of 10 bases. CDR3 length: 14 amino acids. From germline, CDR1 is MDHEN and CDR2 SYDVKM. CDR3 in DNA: TGTGCCAGCAGTCCGCCCAGGACTAACTATGGCTACACCTTC. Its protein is CASSPPRTNYGYTF.

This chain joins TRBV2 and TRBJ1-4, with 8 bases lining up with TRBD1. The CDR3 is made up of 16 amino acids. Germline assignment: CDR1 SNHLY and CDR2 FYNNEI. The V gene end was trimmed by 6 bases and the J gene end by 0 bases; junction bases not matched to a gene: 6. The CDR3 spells CASRLTGGATNEKLFF. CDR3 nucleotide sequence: TGTGCCAGCAGACTTACAGGGGGTGCAACTAATGAAAAACTGTTTTTT.

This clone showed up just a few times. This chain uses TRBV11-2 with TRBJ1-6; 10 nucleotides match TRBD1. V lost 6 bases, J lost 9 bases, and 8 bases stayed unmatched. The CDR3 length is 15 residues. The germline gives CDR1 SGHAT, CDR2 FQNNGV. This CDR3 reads CASSQGTGVSSPLHF. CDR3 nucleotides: TGTGCCAGCAGTCAGGGGACAGGGGTCAGTTCACCCCTCCACTTT.

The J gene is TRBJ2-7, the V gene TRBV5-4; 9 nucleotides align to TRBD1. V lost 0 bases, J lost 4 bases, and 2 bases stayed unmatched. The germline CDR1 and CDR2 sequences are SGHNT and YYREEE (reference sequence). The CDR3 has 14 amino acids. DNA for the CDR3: TGTGCCAGCAGCTTGGCCGGGACAGGGTACGAGCAGTACTTC. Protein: CASSLAGTGYEQYF.

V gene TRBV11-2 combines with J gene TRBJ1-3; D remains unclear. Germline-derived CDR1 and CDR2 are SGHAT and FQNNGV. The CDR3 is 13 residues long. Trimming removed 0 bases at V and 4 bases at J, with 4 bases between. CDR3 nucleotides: TGTGCCAGCAGCTTAGATGGCGGAAACACCATATATTTT. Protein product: CASSLDGGNTIYF. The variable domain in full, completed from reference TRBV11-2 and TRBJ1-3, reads EAGVAQSPRYKIIEKRQSVAFWCNPISGHATLYWYQQILGQGPKLLIQFQNNGVVDDSQLPKDRFSAERLKGVDSTLKIQPAKLEDSAVYLCASSLDGGNTIYFGEGSWLTVV.

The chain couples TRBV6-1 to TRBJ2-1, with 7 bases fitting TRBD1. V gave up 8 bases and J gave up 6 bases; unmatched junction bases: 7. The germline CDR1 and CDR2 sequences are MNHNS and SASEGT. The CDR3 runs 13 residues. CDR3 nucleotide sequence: TGTGCCAGCGAGTTTGACAGGGTCAATGAGCAGTTCTTC. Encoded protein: CASEFDRVNEQFF.

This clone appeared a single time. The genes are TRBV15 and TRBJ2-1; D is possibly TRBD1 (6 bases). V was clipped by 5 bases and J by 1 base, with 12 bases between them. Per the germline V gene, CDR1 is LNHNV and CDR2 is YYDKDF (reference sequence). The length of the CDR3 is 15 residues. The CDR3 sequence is CATSVGGSSYNEQFF. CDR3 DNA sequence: TGTGCCACCAGCGTAGGGGGTAGTTCCTACAATGAGCAGTTCTTC.

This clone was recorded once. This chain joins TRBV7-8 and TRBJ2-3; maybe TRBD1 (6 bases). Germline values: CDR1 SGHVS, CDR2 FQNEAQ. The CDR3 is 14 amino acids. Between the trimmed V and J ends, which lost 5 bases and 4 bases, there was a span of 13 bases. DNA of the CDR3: TGTGCCAGCAGCCCTAGTACAGGGTCAGATACGCAGTATTTT. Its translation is CASSPSTGSDTQYF. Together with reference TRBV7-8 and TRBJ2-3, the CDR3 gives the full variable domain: GAGVSQSPRYKVAKRGQDVALRCDPISGHVSLFWYQQALGQGPEFLTYFQNEAQLDKSGLPSDRFFAERPEGSVSTLKIQRTQQEDSAVYLCASSPSTGSDTQYFGPGTRLTVL.

The CDR3 DNA reads as TGTGCCAGCAGCTCGTCCGACAGGGGCGCAACTAATGAAAAACTGTTTTTT. It codes for CASSSSDRGATNEKLFF. This chain links TRBV7-9 with TRBJ1-4; TRBD1 matches 8 bases. V lost 4 bases to trimming and J lost 0 bases; unmatched junction nucleotides: 7. Germline values: CDR1 SEHNR, CDR2 FQNEAQ (reference sequence). The length of the CDR3 is 17 residues.

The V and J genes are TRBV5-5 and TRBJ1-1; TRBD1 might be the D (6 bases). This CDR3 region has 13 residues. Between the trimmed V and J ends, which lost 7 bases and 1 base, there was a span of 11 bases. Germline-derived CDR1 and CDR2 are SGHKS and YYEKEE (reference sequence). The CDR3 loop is CASHRQENTEAFF. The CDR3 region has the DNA TGTGCCAGCCATCGACAGGAGAACACTGAAGCTTTCTTT.

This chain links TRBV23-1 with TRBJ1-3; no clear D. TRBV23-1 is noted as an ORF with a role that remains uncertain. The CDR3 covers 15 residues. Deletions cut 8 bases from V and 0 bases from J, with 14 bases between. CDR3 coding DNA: TGCGCCAGCCGCCCCGACGGGAGCTCTGGAAACACCATATATTTT. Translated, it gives CASRPDGSSGNTIYF.

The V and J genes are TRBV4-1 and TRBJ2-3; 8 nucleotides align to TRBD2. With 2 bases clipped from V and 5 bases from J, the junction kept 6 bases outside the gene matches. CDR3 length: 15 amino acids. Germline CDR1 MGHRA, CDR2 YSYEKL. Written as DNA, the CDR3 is TGCGCCAGCAGCCAAACACTAGCGGTTCGAGATACGCAGTATTTT. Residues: CASSQTLAVRDTQYF.

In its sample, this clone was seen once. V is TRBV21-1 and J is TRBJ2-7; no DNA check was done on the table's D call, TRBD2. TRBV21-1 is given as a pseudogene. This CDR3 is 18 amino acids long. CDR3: CASSTCHRLAGGPYEQYF. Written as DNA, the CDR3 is TGTGCCAGCAGCACTTGCCACCGACTAGCGGGAGGGCCGTACGAGCAGTACTTC.

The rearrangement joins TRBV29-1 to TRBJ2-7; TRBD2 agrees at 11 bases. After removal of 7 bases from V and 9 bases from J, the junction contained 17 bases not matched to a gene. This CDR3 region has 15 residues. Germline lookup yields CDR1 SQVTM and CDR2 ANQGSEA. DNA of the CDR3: TGCAGCGCGCAAGAAGCACTAGCGGGAGAAGTGGTGCAGTACTTC. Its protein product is CSAQEALAGEVVQYF.

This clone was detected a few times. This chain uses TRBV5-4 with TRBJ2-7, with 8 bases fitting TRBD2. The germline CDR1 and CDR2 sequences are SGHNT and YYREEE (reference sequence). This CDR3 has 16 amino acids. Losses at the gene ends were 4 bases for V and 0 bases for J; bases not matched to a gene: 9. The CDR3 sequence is CASSPGGPGLSYEQYF. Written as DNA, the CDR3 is TGTGCCAGCAGCCCGGGGGGGCCAGGGCTCTCCTACGAGCAGTACTTC.

The CDR3 region has the DNA TGCGCCAGCAGCCTAGGGCTAGCGGGACCCAATGAGCAGTTCTTC. Its translation is CASSLGLAGPNEQFF. The rearrangement links TRBV5-1 to TRBJ2-1; 9 nucleotides agree with TRBD2. Trimming took 4 bases from V and 6 from J; bases not matched to a gene: 8. From germline, CDR1 is SGHRS and CDR2 YFSETQ. The CDR3 has 15 amino acids.

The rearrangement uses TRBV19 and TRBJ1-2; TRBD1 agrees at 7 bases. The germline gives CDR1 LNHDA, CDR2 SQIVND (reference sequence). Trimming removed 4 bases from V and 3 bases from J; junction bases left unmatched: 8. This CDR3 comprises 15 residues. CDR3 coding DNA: TGTGCCAGTAGTACCGCACAGGGGACCCACTATGGCTACACCTTC. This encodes CASSTAQGTHYGYTF.